This is a list of T cell receptor beta chains from one sample in a study of CD8 T cells in ankylosing spondylitis. Via MiXCR, TCRdb re-called the 5' RACE reads, giving one row per CDR3 protein. This sample has about 100,000 distinct CDR3 sequences, with 24% found just once. The sequencing input was synovial fluid, either unsorted or a sorted T cell fraction (not recorded which). Receptors were obtained from a male donor with ankylosing spondylitis. The CDR3 runs from the conserved cysteine through the conserved F or W. Fields, in order: CDR3 protein, V gene.

CDR3 protein: CASSPGQGRPKNIQYF
V gene: TRBV11-2

CDR3 protein: CASSSQQGKEETQYF
V gene: TRBV18

CDR3 protein: CASRDRGLYTGELFF
V gene: TRBV12-3/TRBV12-4

CDR3 protein: CASRPTGGNTEAFF
V gene: TRBV7-2

CDR3 protein: CATSDSWGHYNEQFF
V gene: TRBV24-1

CDR3 protein: CATSASRPQGAKFGYTF
V gene: TRBV24-1

CDR3 protein: CASNRDRNTEAFF
V gene: TRBV5-1

CDR3 protein: CASSPGHRNTEAFF
V gene: TRBV5-1

CDR3 protein: CASSNGRRGEKLFF
V gene: TRBV27

CDR3 protein: CATSDSITRLTDTQYF
V gene: TRBV24-1

CDR3 protein: CASSKTTGRETQYF
V gene: TRBV25-1